This T cell receptor beta chain derives from a study of T-cell memory formation after mild COVID-19 (TCRdb year 2021). For context, the study as a whole: TCR sequence clusters from the two donors were found to be largely donor specific. T-cell clones expanding and contracting after mild COVID-19 in two donors were tracked by longitudinal TCRalpha and TCRbeta repertoire sequencing. Two young, previously healthy adult volunteers, one female and one male, were included in the cohort. Study-wide conclusions, independent of this receptor: Some responding clones were detected in pre-infection memory, suggesting pre-existing cross-reactive memory T cells joined the SARS-CoV-2 response. SARS-CoV-2 specificity of the second-wave clones peaking on day 37 was not confirmed. Contracting CD4+ clones were found mainly in CM and EM memory subsets, while CD8+ clones were enriched in EMRA. Balanced CD4/CD8 phenotypes were observed for clones contracting from day 15 to 85, whereas a bias towards CD4+ was observed for a second wave of clones expanding from day 15 to 37. The study included only a couple of mild cases, and larger cohorts that include severe cases with pre-infection samples were judged to be necessary.

PBMCs were isolated by Ficoll-Paque density gradient centrifugation. Note on this clonotype: This clone's antigen is unknown. Base qualities were left out, and no much larger clone turns up one base away.

Sequenced using an Illumina NovaSeq 6000. TCRalpha and TCRbeta cDNA libraries were built by 5'RACE with constant-segment primers, adding sample barcodes and unique molecular identifiers. RNA was extracted from every sample with Trizol reagent. Amplification of the libraries took two PCR steps, and the second step added a second sample barcode plus Illumina TruSeq adapters. Sequencing of the libraries was done on an Illumina NovaSeq, producing 2 x 150 bp paired-end reads. As for the authors' bioinformatics: Reads were demultiplexed and collapsed into UMI-guided consensus sequences with migec v1.2.7. Using mixcr v2.1.11, UMI consensuses were aligned to TRA and TRB V and J templates and then assembled into clonotypes. A clonotype was counted as expanded or contracted only if both edgeR and NoisET called the change significant, with noise models trained on biological replicates. For edgeR calls, the thresholds were a false discovery rate-adjusted p below 0.01 and a log2 fold-change of 1. As an exploratory analysis of dynamics, max-normalized trajectories of the 1000 most abundant clonotypes were examined with PCA combined with hierarchical clustering. Each responding clone was given a CD4 or CD8 phenotype based on the CD4+ and CD8+ repertoires, which had been sequenced separately. TCRdb's own reprocessing of the public reads used fastp at Q25 and MiXCR and kept productive beta chains. Rows matching on CDR3 protein sequence are summarized as one entry with the most common DNA and genes. These V and J calls originate from TCRdb's pipeline instead of the authors' own analysis. In all, the sample holds fewer than 140,000 distinct CDR3 sequences, and roughly 12% of those were seen once. Of the sample, around 27% falls within the top ten clones.

CDR1 and CDR2 (SGHAT, FQNNGV) derive from the germline V gene. Inclusive of the bounding cysteine and phenylalanine, the CDR3 is 15 residues long. Just the 45-base CDR3 DNA is kept, in frame starting at base 1. V is cut back by 3 bases and J by 8 bases, with 10 bases in the junction unmatched. Rearrangement joined TRBV11-2 to TRBJ2-1; TRBD2 fits 7 bases in the junction. This receptor was identified in an adult woman who had mild COVID-19 (a few samples of this study predate the infection). The sample titles of this study are shuffled in the database, so cell type and time point are left out; the donor was told from shared clones. The sample comprised PBMCs or a T cell subset sorted from them (not recorded which). The sequence in DNA is TGTGCCAGCAGCTTGGGAGGGAGGGCCGTGGATGAGCAGTTCTTC. It translates as CASSLGGRAVDEQFF.